The 30 T cell receptor beta chains below all came from one sample that was sequenced in a study of blood T cell repertoires in COVID-19. This table comes from immunoSEQ multiplex PCR, and its TCRdb copy is limited to in-frame clones, with some not included. The sample records 180,000 or so clones, around 83% being singletons. The sequenced sample was peripheral blood. The receptors stem from a woman of 80 years or more in a cohort sampled during active or convalescent COVID-19.

The chain recombines TRBV4-1 with TRBJ2-7; D not resolved. The germline V gene encodes CDR1 MGHRA and CDR2 YSYEKL. This CDR3 is 16 amino acids long. Trimming shortened V by 0 bases and J by 0 bases, and 12 bases separated the two germline ends. CDR3 loop: CASSQDILVSSYEQYF. Here the CDR3 DNA reads TGCGCCAGCAGCCAAGATATCCTGGTTAGCTCCTACGAGCAGTACTTC.

This clone was picked up one time. V usage is TRBV25-1 and J usage is TRBJ1-2, with a possible D match to TRBD1 (5 bases). The V end lost 6 bases, the J end lost 3 bases, and 11 bases lay between the germline ends. CDR1 and CDR2 (germline): MGHDK, SYGVNS. This CDR3 is 13 amino acids long. The CDR3 reads CASSSGGDYGYTF. In DNA, the CDR3 is TGTGCCAGCAGCTCGGGGGGAGACTATGGCTACACCTTC.

The J gene is TRBJ2-3, the V gene TRBV9, with 8 bases aligning to TRBD2. In germline, CDR1 is SGDLS, CDR2 YYNGEE. The CDR3 consists of 15 residues. Unmatched junction bases numbered 4, after V lost 3 bases and J lost 1 base. The CDR3, as DNA: TGTGCCAGCAGCGGGGGACTAGGGGGCACAGATACGCAGTATTTT. Translated, it gives CASSGGLGGTDTQYF.

This chain connects TRBV6-2 or TRBV6-3 to TRBJ1-2, with 7 positions matching TRBD1. After removal of 6 bases from V and 5 bases from J, the junction contained 9 bases not matched to a gene. The CDR3 consists of 14 residues. Per germline, CDR1 MNHEY and CDR2 SVGEGT. The CDR3 DNA sequence: TGTGCCAGCAGCCGGCGACAGGGTTGGTATGGCTACACCTTC. This translates into CASSRRQGWYGYTF.

The CDR3 is CASSPDLGTNEKLFF. The CDR3 DNA sequence: TGTGCCAGCAGCCCCGACCTGGGCACTAATGAAAAACTGTTTTTT. The genes are TRBV6-5 and TRBJ1-4; D gene ambiguous. The length of the CDR3 is 15 residues. The V gene's germline CDR1 is MNHEY and CDR2 SVGAGI. Trimming cost V 6 bases and J 2 bases, with 13 bases left between them.

CDR3 region: CASSLDRGDYEQYF. The CDR3 nucleotides read TGTGCCAGCAGCCTCGACAGGGGGGACTACGAGCAGTACTTC. The chain joins TRBV6-5 to TRBJ2-7, with TRBD1 matching over 9 bases. V lost 6 bases to trimming and J lost 3 bases; unmatched junction nucleotides: 6. Germline V gene lookup returns CDR1 MNHEY and CDR2 SVGAGI. CDR3 size: 14 residues.

Only one count was recorded for this clone. The rearrangement joins TRBV11-3 to TRBJ1-2; 7 bases are shared with TRBD1. The CDR3 is 16 amino acids. Looked up from germline, CDR1 is SGHNT and CDR2 is YENEEA. V lost 5 bases, J lost 0 bases, and 9 bases stayed unmatched. The CDR3: CASSHLTGTANYGYTF. In DNA, the CDR3 is TGTGCCAGCAGCCACCTGACAGGGACTGCTAACTATGGCTACACCTTC.

The CDR3 nucleotides are TGTGCCAGCTCACCAACCTTACAGGGTTTCTCCTTCTACACCTTC. Translated: CASSPTLQGFSFYTF. The rearrangement uses TRBV18 and TRBJ1-2, with TRBD1 as a possible D gene (6 bases). This CDR3 has 15 amino acids. The ends were cut back, 2 bases at V and 10 bases at J, with 20 bases in the middle. Germline CDR1 is KGHSH and CDR2 is LQKENI.

The table lists this clone with a few counts. The V call is TRBV7-9, the J call TRBJ1-5; a possible D gene is TRBD1 (5 bases). V gave up 6 bases and J gave up 5 bases, with 17 bases separating them. This CDR3 is built from 15 residues. Germline V gives CDR1 SEHNR, CDR2 FQNEAQ (reference sequence). The CDR3 DNA is TGTGCCAGCAGTTCCGTGGCAGGGTTGGATCAGCCCCAGCATTTT. Translating gives CASSSVAGLDQPQHF.

V is TRBV7-9 and J is TRBJ1-2; tentatively, D is TRBD1 (6 bases). V was cut by 1 base and J by 12 bases, with 15 bases left in between. CDR1 and CDR2 from the germline V gene are SEHNR and FQNEAQ (reference sequence). This CDR3 has 13 amino acids. Here the CDR3 reads CASSLVQGGENTF. The CDR3 nucleotides read TGTGCCAGCAGCTTAGTACAGGGTGGGGAAAACACCTTC.

This chain connects TRBV5-5 to TRBJ2-2; 7 bases align to TRBD1. Germline loops: CDR1 SGHKS, CDR2 YYEKEE (reference sequence). V was pared by 4 bases and J by 2 bases, with 5 bases of the junction left unmatched. The length of the CDR3 is 15 residues. CDR3 region: CASSRTGANTGELFF. DNA of the CDR3: TGTGCCAGCAGCCGCACAGGGGCCAACACCGGGGAGCTGTTTTTT.

This clone occurred a few times. The chain employs TRBV13 and TRBJ2-3, with 7 bases identical to TRBD2. Trimming at V came to 5 bases and at J to 8 bases, leaving 19 bases not matched to a gene. This CDR3 comprises 17 residues. Germline CDR1 and CDR2: PRHDT and FYEKMQ (reference sequence). CDR3 nucleotides: TGTGCCAGCAGCCTACCCCGTCAGGGCGGGAGATCGGGTACGCAGTATTTT. Translated, it gives CASSLPRQGGRSGTQYF.

The chain joins TRBV9 to TRBJ1-2; 7 bases map to TRBD1. This CDR3 region has 14 residues. Germline CDR1 reads SGDLS; CDR2 reads YYNGEE. The ends lost 0 bases at V and 5 bases at J; junction bases unmatched: 4. The DNA of the CDR3 is TGTGCCAGCAGCGTAGATGCAGGGGGATATGGCTACACCTTC. Encoded protein: CASSVDAGGYGYTF.

CDR3 loop: CASSDSAGDLYNEQFF. CDR3 DNA sequence: TGTGCCAGCAGTGACTCGGCGGGAGACCTCTACAATGAGCAGTTCTTC. The J gene is TRBJ2-1, the V gene TRBV6-4, with 7 bases lining up with TRBD2. The CDR3 covers 16 residues. CDR1 MRHNA and CDR2 SNTAGT come from the germline V gene. Losses at the gene ends were 0 bases for V and 3 bases for J; bases not matched to a gene: 5.

J is TRBJ2-3 and V is TRBV28; D might be TRBD1 (6 bases). Trimming cost V 3 bases and J 2 bases, with 18 bases left between them. Germline V gene sequence: CDR1 MDHEN, CDR2 SYDVKM. The CDR3 sequence is 17 residues long. The CDR3 loop reads CASSFTWGTMDTDTQYF. CDR3 nucleotide sequence: TGTGCCAGCAGTTTCACCTGGGGGACAATGGACACAGATACGCAGTATTTT.

The gene calls are TRBV10-1 and TRBJ2-3, with D possibly TRBD1 on 5 matching bases. This CDR3 has 14 residues. CDR1 and CDR2 from the germline V gene are WNHNN and SYGVQD (reference sequence). V was pared by 4 bases and J by 2 bases, with 10 bases between. CDR3 sequence: CASSGQIFTDTQYF. The DNA for the CDR3 is TGCGCCAGCAGTGGACAGATATTCACAGATACGCAGTATTTT.

This clone showed up just once. The J gene is TRBJ2-5, the V gene TRBV15; a possible D gene is TRBD2 (6 bases). Germline lookup yields CDR1 LNHNV and CDR2 YYDKDF (reference sequence). The ends were cut back, 1 base at V and 7 bases at J, with 22 bases in the middle. This CDR3 region has 17 residues. The chain's CDR3 is CATSRVGDYGGASTQYF. The CDR3 DNA is TGTGCCACCAGCAGAGTAGGGGATTACGGCGGGGCCTCGACCCAGTACTTC.

The gene calls are TRBV7-9 and TRBJ2-1; 7 bases are shared with TRBD1. After removal of 4 bases from V and 4 bases from J, the junction contained 10 bases not matched to a gene. Germline V gene sequence: CDR1 SEHNR, CDR2 FQNEAQ (reference sequence). This CDR3 has 16 amino acids. In nucleotides, the CDR3 is TGTGCCAGCAGCTCCGACAGGGTGGACCCTTACAATGAGCAGTTCTTC. Its translation is CASSSDRVDPYNEQFF.

This clone was recorded once. The J gene is TRBJ2-1, the V gene TRBV14, with D perhaps matching TRBD2 (5 bases). Trimming cost V 1 base and J 8 bases, with 12 bases left between them. CDR3 length equals 14 residues. Germline loops: CDR1 SGHDN, CDR2 FVKESK. CDR3 region: CASSQGSGRYEQFF. The CDR3 nucleotides are TGTGCCAGCAGCCAAGGAAGCGGTAGATATGAGCAGTTCTTC.

This CDR3 is CASRHGGTEAFF. The CDR3, as DNA: TGTGCCAGCAGGCACGGCGGAACTGAAGCTTTCTTT. The chain carries TRBV14 and TRBJ1-1; D ambiguous. Germline lookup yields CDR1 SGHDN and CDR2 FVKESK. The CDR3 is 12 amino acids. Trimming stripped 6 bases from V and 5 bases from J, with 10 bases between.

V gene TRBV5-1 combines with J gene TRBJ2-1, with 12 bases aligning to TRBD2. Germline V CDR1 and CDR2: SGHRS, YFSETQ. This CDR3 spans 14 amino acids. V dropped 3 bases and J dropped 6; count of bases not matched to a gene: 1. CDR3 sequence (DNA): TGCGCCAGCAGCTCGACTAGCGGGGGCAATGAGCAGTTCTTC. Encoded protein: CASSSTSGGNEQFF.

This sequence joins TRBV10-1 and TRBJ2-5; TRBD2 matches at 13 bases. Looked up from germline, CDR1 is WNHNN and CDR2 is SYGVQD (reference sequence). Trimming at V came to 3 bases and at J to 1 base, leaving 5 bases not matched to a gene. This CDR3 comprises 17 residues. CDR3 sequence: CASSDGTSGVTQETQYF. The DNA for the CDR3 is TGCGCCAGCAGTGATGGGACTAGCGGGGTTACCCAAGAGACCCAGTACTTC.

This sequence joins TRBV7-9 and TRBJ1-2; 7 bases match TRBD1. Germline lookup yields CDR1 SEHNR and CDR2 FQNEAQ (reference sequence). There are 15 residues in the CDR3. The trim removed 5 bases at V and 6 bases at J, leaving 12 bases unmatched. The CDR3 loop reads CASSRLKGAEHGYTF. CDR3 coding DNA: TGTGCCAGCAGCCGCTTAAAGGGGGCGGAACATGGCTACACCTTC.

The V gene is TRBV29-1, the J gene TRBJ1-1; 7 bases fit TRBD1. V dropped 7 bases and J dropped 3; count of bases not matched to a gene: 5. From germline, CDR1 is SQVTM and CDR2 ANQGSEA. The CDR3 spans 12 residues. The CDR3 reads CSAQTGYTEAFF. The CDR3 DNA reads TGCAGCGCCCAGACAGGGTACACTGAAGCTTTCTTT.

V gene TRBV24-1 combines with J gene TRBJ1-3; D is unresolved. V was pared by 4 bases and J by 7 bases, with 10 bases between. The CDR3 consists of 13 residues. Germline loops: CDR1 KGHDR, CDR2 SFDVKD. The CDR3 nucleotides are TGTGCCACCAGTGACCCTGGTCGGAACACCATATATTTT. Amino acids: CATSDPGRNTIYF.

The rearrangement joins TRBV3-1 (or the pseudogene TRBV3-2) to TRBJ1-6; 7 nucleotides agree with TRBD1. Unmatched junction bases numbered 9, after V lost 5 bases and J lost 8 bases. The CDR3 is 15 residues long. The germline V gene encodes CDR1 LGHDT and CDR2 YNNKEL (reference sequence). The CDR3 loop is CASSVQGFIDSPLHF. CDR3 coding DNA: TGTGCCAGCAGCGTACAGGGGTTTATTGATTCACCCCTCCACTTT.

The gene calls are TRBV11-3 and TRBJ1-2; the D gene is possibly TRBD1 (5 bases). Per the germline V gene, CDR1 is SGHNT and CDR2 is YENEEA. The CDR3 has 16 residues. V was trimmed by 5 bases and J by 2 bases, leaving 18 bases between them. The chain's CDR3 is CASSLTWGVSNYGYTF. Written as DNA, the CDR3 is TGTGCCAGCAGCCTTACGTGGGGGGTGTCAAACTATGGCTACACCTTC.

There are a few counts of this clone. The chain carries TRBV27 and TRBJ1-2; 8 nucleotides align to TRBD1. This CDR3 spans 14 amino acids. V dropped 5 bases and J dropped 0; count of bases not matched to a gene: 2. Germline V gene sequence: CDR1 MNHEY, CDR2 SMNVEV (reference sequence). Written as DNA, the CDR3 is TGTGCCAGCAGTCGGACAGGGACTAACTATGGCTACACCTTC. It codes for CASSRTGTNYGYTF.

The chain employs TRBV6-5 and TRBJ2-7; TRBD1 agrees at 8 bases. CDR3 length: 14 residues. CDR1 MNHEY and CDR2 SVGAGI come from the germline V gene. Trimming cost V 6 bases and J 1 base; bases outside gene matches: 5. Written as DNA, the CDR3 is TGTGCCAGCAGCCCGGGACAGGCTTCCTACGAGCAGTACGTC. The encoded protein is CASSPGQASYEQYV.

V usage is TRBV7-9 and J usage is TRBJ2-7; D is unresolved. The CDR3 runs to 12 residues. V shed 4 bases and J shed 3 bases, with 7 bases lying between them. Germline lookup yields CDR1 SEHNR and CDR2 FQNEAQ (reference sequence). The CDR3 reads CASSWHSYEQYV. The DNA of the CDR3 is TGTGCCAGCAGCTGGCACAGCTACGAGCAGTACGTC.